These 15 T cell receptor beta chains originate from one sample sequenced in a study of T cell responses to AZD1222 COVID-19 vaccine. Clones were sequenced by immunoSEQ multiplex PCR, and TCRdb holds only the in-frame ones, with some missing. In the table there are tens of thousands of clones, approximately 78% of which are singletons. The specimen was peripheral blood, collected 28 days after the second AZD1222 dose. Receptor source: an adult who received the AZD1222 COVID-19 vaccine.

The chain couples TRBV3-1 (or the pseudogene TRBV3-2) to TRBJ1-2; D is possibly TRBD1 (5 bases). V dropped 3 bases and J dropped 8 bases, with 7 bases sitting between them. The length of the CDR3 is 11 residues. Germline CDR1 is LGHDT and CDR2 is YNNKEL (reference sequence). The CDR3 is CASSQGRGYTF. DNA of the CDR3: TGTGCCAGCAGCCAGGGGCGAGGCTACACCTTC.

The rearrangement uses TRBV11-2 and TRBJ2-3; TRBD2 agrees at 10 bases. V lost 5 bases to trimming and J lost 2 bases; unmatched junction nucleotides: 7. This CDR3 has 16 amino acids. The germline V gene encodes CDR1 SGHAT and CDR2 FQNNGV. CDR3 amino acids: CASSTPAGGHTDTQYF. The CDR3 DNA reads as TGTGCCAGCAGCACCCCAGCGGGGGGGCACACAGATACGCAGTATTTT.

This rearrangement joins TRBV2 to TRBJ1-6; 8 nucleotides align to TRBD1. With 8 bases clipped from V and 8 bases from J, the junction kept 8 bases outside the gene matches. This CDR3 contains 14 residues. CDR1 SNHLY and CDR2 FYNNEI come from the germline V gene. The CDR3, as DNA: TGTGCCAGCGCTGCCCTACAGGGGGATTCACCCCTCCACTTT. Its protein is CASAALQGDSPLHF.

This chain uses TRBV7-2 with TRBJ2-3; TRBD2 might be the D (6 bases). Germline V gene data show CDR1 as SGHTA and CDR2 as FQGNSA. With 4 bases removed from V and 0 bases from J, the gap between germline ends came to 14 bases. The length of the CDR3 is 16 residues. The chain's CDR3 is CASSSLWGTSTDTQYF. The CDR3 nucleotides are TGTGCCAGCAGCTCCCTCTGGGGGACTAGCACAGATACGCAGTATTTT.

The table lists this clone with a few counts. This chain connects TRBV24-1 to TRBJ2-1, with 7 positions matching TRBD2. The CDR3 sequence is 15 residues long. From germline, CDR1 is KGHDR and CDR2 SFDVKD. Trimming removed 5 bases from V and 6 bases from J; junction bases left unmatched: 9. The CDR3 loop reads CATSGSRTSRNEQFF. The CDR3, as DNA: TGTGCCACCAGTGGTTCGAGGACTAGTCGCAATGAGCAGTTCTTC.

J is TRBJ2-7 and V is TRBV15; no definite D call. Trimming left V 2 bases short and J 8 bases short, with 19 bases between. The CDR3 has 15 amino acids. Germline CDR1 LNHNV, CDR2 YYDKDF (reference sequence). CDR3 in amino acids: CATSRNTNLQAKQYF. The CDR3 DNA follows: TGTGCCACCAGCAGAAACACCAACCTTCAGGCAAAGCAGTACTTC.

The gene calls are TRBV7-2 and TRBJ2-4, with D perhaps TRBD1 or TRBD2 (6 bases each). V was trimmed by 3 bases and J by 8 bases, leaving 14 bases between them. Germline CDR1 is SGHTA and CDR2 is FQGNSA. This CDR3 is 14 amino acids long. This CDR3 is CASSFPTRGDIQYF. Written as DNA, the CDR3 is TGTGCCAGCAGCTTCCCAACTAGGGGGGACATTCAGTACTTC.

The chain carries TRBV18 and TRBJ1-2, with TRBD1 as a possible D gene (5 bases). V was trimmed by 2 bases and J by 6 bases, leaving 13 bases between them. Looked up from germline, CDR1 is KGHSH and CDR2 is LQKENI. This CDR3 has 14 amino acids. The CDR3 nucleotides are TGTGCCAGCTCACCAAGTGGGGGAGCCGATGGCTACACCTTC. This gives the protein CASSPSGGADGYTF.

This chain connects TRBV27 to TRBJ2-2; 9 bases match TRBD2. J gave up 6 bases and V 5 bases, and 16 bases lay outside the gene matches. The germline gives CDR1 MNHEY, CDR2 SMNVEV (reference sequence). CDR3 size: 18 residues. DNA of the CDR3: TGTGCCAGCAGTCCGAACCGCGGGGGGGCGATATCCGCCGGGGAGCTGTTTTTT. This encodes CASSPNRGGAISAGELFF.

V usage is TRBV7-2 and J usage is TRBJ2-1; D is ambiguous. Germline CDR1 and CDR2: SGHTA and FQGNSA. Between the trimmed V and J ends, which lost 0 bases and 13 bases, there was a span of 10 bases. This CDR3 is built from 12 residues. CDR3 in DNA: TGTGCCAGCAGCTTAGCGTCCGGACCACAGTTCTTC. This sequence encodes CASSLASGPQFF.

This clone was observed a handful of times. The V call is TRBV20-1, the J call TRBJ1-2; D is possibly TRBD1 (5 bases). The V and J ends lost 3 bases and 4 bases respectively, with 15 bases between them. This CDR3 comprises 14 residues. Germline V gene data show CDR1 as DFQATT and CDR2 as SNEGSKA (reference sequence). The CDR3 here is CSASPPRGSYGYTF. The CDR3 nucleotides are TGCAGTGCTAGTCCCCCGAGGGGCTCCTATGGCTACACCTTC.

This clone was recorded once. J is TRBJ2-3 and V is TRBV12-3 or TRBV12-4; D might be TRBD2 (5 bases). V lost 8 bases to trimming and J lost 0 bases, with 9 bases between them. The CDR3 covers 13 residues. The CDR3 region has the DNA TGTGCCAGCTCTCGGGGTAGCACAGATACGCAGTATTTT. This codes for CASSRGSTDTQYF.

The V gene is TRBV4-1, the J gene TRBJ1-2, with 10 bases matching TRBD1. V lost 0 bases to trimming and J lost 1 base; unmatched junction nucleotides: 8. The germline V gene encodes CDR1 MGHRA and CDR2 YSYEKL. The CDR3 has 18 amino acids. The CDR3 sequence: CASSQEGDRGPLNYGYTF. The CDR3 DNA is TGCGCCAGCAGCCAAGAAGGGGACAGGGGCCCTCTTAACTATGGCTACACCTTC.

This rearrangement joins TRBV3-1 (or the pseudogene TRBV3-2) to TRBJ1-6; 8 bases line up with TRBD1. Germline V CDR1 and CDR2: LGHDT, YNNKEL (reference sequence). This CDR3 is 15 amino acids long. V lost 4 bases to trimming and J lost 9 bases; unmatched junction nucleotides: 8. The CDR3 sequence is CASSLFAGGSSPLHF. The CDR3 region has the DNA TGTGCCAGCAGCCTATTCGCAGGGGGCTCTTCACCCCTCCACTTT.

The chain links TRBV6-5 to TRBJ2-2; D is undetermined. V lost 0 bases and J lost 6, with 14 bases in between. CDR3 length: 16 residues. Germline V gives CDR1 MNHEY, CDR2 SVGAGI. DNA of the CDR3: TGTGCCAGCAGTTACTCGTACGAAGTTTTGTCCGGGGAGCTGTTTTTT. Translated: CASSYSYEVLSGELFF.